This T cell receptor beta chain was identified in a study of blood T cell repertoires in COVID-19. This CDR3 region has 14 residues. Germline V gives CDR1 SNHLY, CDR2 FYNNEI. V lost 2 bases and J 7 bases, leaving 9 bases between the germline ends. The data were produced by immunoSEQ multiplex PCR, yet TCRdb's version contains in-frame clones alone and is incomplete. The data show about 410,000 clones, 90% seen once. The rearrangement uses TRBV2 and TRBJ1-6; D remains unclear. The sample was PBMCs or T cells enriched from blood (not recorded which). The origin of this receptor is a young man who had recovered from COVID-19. CDR3 nucleotide sequence: TGTGCCAGCAGTGAACGAGGGAAGAATTCACCCCTCCACTTT. Translated, it gives CASSERGKNSPLHF.